These 8 T cell receptor beta chains came from one sample sequenced in a study of shared clonotypes between healthy human individuals. Only in-frame clones appear in the TCRdb table, and some are missing; sequencing was by immunoSEQ multiplex PCR. The sample contains roughly 760,000 clones, about 74% of which appear only once. Sequenced sample: memory CD4+ T cells sorted from blood. The subset was: CD45RA-negative fraction. Receptors were obtained from a woman under 40 in good health.

V and J are TRBV5-1 and TRBJ2-7, with D possibly called TRBD1 or TRBD2 (6 bases each). Germline V gene sequence: CDR1 SGHRS, CDR2 YFSETQ. V was shortened by 4 bases and J by 7 bases, with 21 bases between the two germline ends. There are 15 residues in the CDR3. The CDR3 DNA reads as TGCGCCAGCAGCCCCCGGGGGCTAGATTTCGAGGAGCAGTACTTC. As protein: CASSPRGLDFEEQYF.

The chain employs TRBV30 and TRBJ1-2, with 9 bases matching TRBD1. CDR3 size: 15 residues. Germline V gene sequence: CDR1 GTSNPN, CDR2 SVGIG (reference sequence). The ends lost 2 bases at V and 6 bases at J; junction bases unmatched: 10. In DNA, the CDR3 is TGTGCCTGGAGTTCTTTACTTACAGGGGGCCATGGCTACACCTTC. Protein sequence: CAWSSLLTGGHGYTF. Combining the CDR3 with reference TRBV30 and TRBJ1-2 gives the whole variable domain SQTIHQWPATLVQPVGSPLSLECTVEGTSNPNLYWYRQAAGRGLQLLFYSVGIGQISSEVPQNLSASRPQDRQFILSSKKLLLSDSGFYLCAWSSLLTGGHGYTFGSGTRLTVV.

The chain uses TRBV29-1 and TRBJ2-3; 8 bases fit TRBD2. Per germline, CDR1 SQVTM and CDR2 ANQGSEA. The CDR3 has 16 amino acids. V lost 6 bases to trimming and J lost 0 bases; unmatched junction nucleotides: 11. DNA for the CDR3: TGCAGCGTCCGCCACCGGACTAGCCCTAGCACAGATACGCAGTATTTT. This codes for CSVRHRTSPSTDTQYF.

This chain uses TRBV27 with TRBJ2-7; TRBD1 aligns across 8 bases. Trimming at V came to 4 bases and at J to 3 bases, leaving 5 bases not matched to a gene. The CDR3 loop spans 14 amino acids. From germline, CDR1 is MNHEY and CDR2 SMNVEV (reference sequence). For the CDR3, the DNA is TGTGCCAGCAGTTCCAGGGGGCTCGACTACGAGCAGTACTTC. This sequence encodes CASSSRGLDYEQYF.

V usage is TRBV6-5 and J usage is TRBJ1-1; maybe TRBD1 (5 bases). The V end was cut by 6 bases, the J end by 3 bases, with 14 bases between. The CDR3 consists of 14 residues. From germline, CDR1 is MNHEY and CDR2 SVGAGI. The CDR3, as DNA: TGTGCCAGCAGCTACGAAGGGGCGTACACTGAAGCTTTCTTT. It encodes CASSYEGAYTEAFF.

The CDR3, as DNA: TGTGCCAGCGGGACTAGCGGGAACGGTGAGCAGTTCTTC. It is translated as CASGTSGNGEQFF. This chain uses TRBV19 with TRBJ2-1; 13 bases are a match to TRBD2. The CDR3 is 13 amino acids. Trimming at V came to 9 bases and at J to 9 bases, leaving 5 bases not matched to a gene. Germline assignment: CDR1 LNHDA and CDR2 SQIVND (reference sequence). The whole variable domain, filled in from reference TRBV19 and TRBJ2-1, reads DGGITQSPKYLFRKEGQNVTLSCEQNLNHDAMYWYRQDPGQGLRLIYYSQIVNDFQKGDIAEGYSVSREKKESFPLTVTSAQKNPTAFYLCASGTSGNGEQFFGPGTRLTVL.

This clone was recorded a few times. The chain has TRBV7-3 and TRBJ2-1; D is unresolved. V was pared by 5 bases and J by 5 bases, with 13 bases between. CDR3 size: 14 residues. The germline V gene has CDR1 SGHTA and CDR2 FQGTGA. The CDR3 region is CASSLFGSHNEQFF. CDR3 nucleotide sequence: TGTGCCAGCAGCCTTTTCGGAAGTCACAATGAGCAGTTCTTC.

This rearrangement joins TRBV7-2 to TRBJ2-1, with TRBD2 matching 10 bases. In germline, CDR1 is SGHTA, CDR2 FQGNSA. This CDR3 has 18 residues. The trim removed 2 bases at V and 0 bases at J, leaving 7 bases unmatched. CDR3 nucleotides: TGTGCCAGCAGCTTAAGAGGACTAGCGGCTAGCTCCTACAATGAGCAGTTCTTC. Translated, it gives CASSLRGLAASSYNEQFF. The full variable domain, its missing parts supplied by reference TRBV7-2 and TRBJ2-1, is GAGVSQSPSNKVTEKGKDVELRCDPISGHTALYWYRQSLGQGLEFLIYFQGNSAPDKSGLPSDRFSAERTGGSVSTLTIQRTQQEDSAVYLCASSLRGLAASSYNEQFFGPGTRLTVL.